This T cell receptor (beta chain) was documented in a study of cytomegalovirus exposure and HLA in healthy donors. Study-level background: HLA-typed donors were the source of around 85 million unique TCRs held in an early data release. Of the donors genotyped, several hundred in all, about 80% fell in the Caucasian-associated ancestry cluster.

Germline V gives CDR1 SEHNR, CDR2 FQNEAQ (reference sequence). There are 15 residues in the CDR3. Deletions cut 3 bases from V and 1 base from J, with 12 bases between. Use of 60 Vbeta and 13 Jbeta primers characterized the PCR. Libraries were prepared by immunoSEQ multiplex PCR; TCRdb keeps only in-frame clonotypes and omits some of them. The sample yields around 97,000 clones, around a tenth seen once. General observations from the study: In a later analysis, V- and J-gene trimming of beta chains associated with a DCLRE1C missense variant, replicated independently. When the data were analyzed later, several of the most significant clusters appeared to be linked to common viral pathogens.

This clone was counted between two and nine times. Its specificity is unknown. The source material was PBMCs. The J gene is TRBJ2-5, the V gene TRBV7-9; D not resolved. The TCR was taken from a man in his forties or fifties in good health and CMV-seropositive. DNA for the CDR3: TGTGCCAGCAGCTTCGGAACTATTATCCAAGAGACCCAGTACTTC. Translation gives CASSFGTIIQETQYF. Drawing the rest from reference TRBV7-9 and TRBJ2-5, the complete variable domain is DTGVSQNPRHKITKRGQNVTFRCDPISEHNRLYWYRQTLGQGPEFLTYFQNEAQLEKSRLLSDRFSAERPKGSFSTLEIQRTEQGDSAMYLCASSFGTIIQETQYFGPGTRLLVL.